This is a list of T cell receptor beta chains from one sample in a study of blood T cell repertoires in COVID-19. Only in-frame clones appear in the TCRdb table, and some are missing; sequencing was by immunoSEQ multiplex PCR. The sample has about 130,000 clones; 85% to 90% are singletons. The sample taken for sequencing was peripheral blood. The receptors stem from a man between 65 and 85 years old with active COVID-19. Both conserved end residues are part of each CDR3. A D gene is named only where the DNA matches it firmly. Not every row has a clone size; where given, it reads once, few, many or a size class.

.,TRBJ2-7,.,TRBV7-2,CASSLHTNEQYF,TGTGCCAGCAGCCTCCACACGAACGAGCAGTACTTC
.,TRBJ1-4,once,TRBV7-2,CASSRGNEKLFF,TGTGCCAGCAGCCGGGGGAATGAAAAACTGTTTTTT
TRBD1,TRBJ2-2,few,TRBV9,CASTTGGSGELFF,TGTGCCAGCACAACAGGGGGATCCGGGGAGCTGTTTTTT
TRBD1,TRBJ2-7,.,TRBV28,CASSISTGGYEQYF,TGTGCCAGCAGTATATCGACAGGGGGTTACGAGCAGTACTTC
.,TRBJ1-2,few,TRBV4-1,CASSQSSGEGYTF,TGCGCCAGCAGCCAATCGTCAGGGGAAGGCTACACCTTC
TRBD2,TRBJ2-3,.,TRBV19,CASSISLAGGPDTQYF,TGTGCCAGTAGTATTAGTCTCGCGGGAGGTCCAGATACGCAGTATTTT
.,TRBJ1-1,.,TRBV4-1,CASSQRDRENTEAFF,TGCGCCAGCAGCCAAAGAGATCGGGAGAACACTGAAGCTTTCTTT
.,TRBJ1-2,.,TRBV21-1,CASSMSGGYTF,TGTGCCAGCAGCATGAGCGGAGGCTACACCTTC
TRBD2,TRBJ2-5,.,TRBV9,CASSPTSGRAETQYF,TGTGCCAGCAGCCCAACTAGCGGGAGGGCCGAGACCCAGTACTTC
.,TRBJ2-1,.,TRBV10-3,CAISDLARGGYNEQFF,TGTGCCATCAGTGATCTGGCTCGAGGGGGCTACAATGAGCAGTTCTTC
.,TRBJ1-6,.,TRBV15,CATSRDLRGNNSPLHF,TGTGCCACCAGCAGAGATCTTCGAGGGAATAATTCACCCCTCCACTTT
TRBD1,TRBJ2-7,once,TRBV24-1,CATSDRKPGQNSLYEQYF,TGTGCCACCAGTGATCGTAAGCCGGGACAGAATTCCCTCTACGAGCAGTACTTC
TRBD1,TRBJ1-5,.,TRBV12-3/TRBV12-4,CAPTGSNQPQHF,TGTGCCCCGACAGGGAGCAATCAGCCCCAGCATTTT
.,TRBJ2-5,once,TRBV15,CATSPEPQETQYF,TGTGCCACCAGCCCAGAACCCCAAGAGACCCAGTACTTC
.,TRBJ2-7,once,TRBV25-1,CASSPGGEQYF,TGTGCCAGCAGCCCTGGGGGGGAGCAGTACTTC
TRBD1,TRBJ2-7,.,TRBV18,CASSSQGATYEQYF,TGTGCCAGCTCATCACAGGGGGCGACATACGAGCAGTACTTC
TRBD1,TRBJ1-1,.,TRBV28,CASRGQGGTEAFF,TGTGCCAGCAGGGGACAGGGAGGCACTGAAGCTTTCTTT
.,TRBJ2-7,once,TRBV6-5,CASSSHGMAGYEQYF,TGTGCCAGCAGTTCTCACGGGATGGCCGGATACGAGCAGTACTTC